This TCR beta chain was sequenced in a study of cytomegalovirus exposure and HLA in healthy donors. Per germline, CDR1 SGHNT and CDR2 YYREEE (reference sequence). This CDR3 has 13 residues. V gave up 1 base and J gave up 7 bases, with 11 bases separating them. As for this clone: The antigen remains unidentified.

Study observations and caveats: Later analysis showed TCR association rates varying by HLA locus, highest for DRB1 and lowest for HLA-C. Some TCR beta chains (roughly 150 of them) were listed as cytomegalovirus-associated.

Each donor's status was that of a healthy bone marrow donor. The PCR made use of 60 Vbeta and 13 Jbeta primers. The method was immunoSEQ multiplex PCR; TCRdb's version includes in-frame clones alone and lacks a portion of them. The sample totals more than 95,000 clones. The source material was PBMCs. The chain is built from TRBV5-4 and TRBJ1-1; D remains ambiguous. The TCR sequence derives from a man aged 25-45 years in good health and CMV-seronegative. CDR3 in DNA: TGTGCCAGCAGCTTGAACGCGGTAGGTGAAGCTTTCTTT. It yields the protein CASSLNAVGEAFF.